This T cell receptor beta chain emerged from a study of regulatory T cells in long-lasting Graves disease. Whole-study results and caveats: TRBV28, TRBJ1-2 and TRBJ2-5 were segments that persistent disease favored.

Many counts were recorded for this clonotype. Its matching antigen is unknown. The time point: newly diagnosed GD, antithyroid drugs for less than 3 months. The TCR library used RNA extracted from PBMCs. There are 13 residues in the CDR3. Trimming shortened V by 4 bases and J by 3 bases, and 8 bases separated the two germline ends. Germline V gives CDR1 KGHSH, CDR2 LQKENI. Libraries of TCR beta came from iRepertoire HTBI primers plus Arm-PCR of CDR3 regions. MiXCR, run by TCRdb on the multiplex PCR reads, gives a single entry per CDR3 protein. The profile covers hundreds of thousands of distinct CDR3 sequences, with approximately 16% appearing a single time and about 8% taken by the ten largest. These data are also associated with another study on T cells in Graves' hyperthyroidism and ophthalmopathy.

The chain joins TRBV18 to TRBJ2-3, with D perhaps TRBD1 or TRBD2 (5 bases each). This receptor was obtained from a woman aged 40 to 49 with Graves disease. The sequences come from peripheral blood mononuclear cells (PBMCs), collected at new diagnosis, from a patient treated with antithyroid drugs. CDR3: CASSRDATDTQYF. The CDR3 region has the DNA TGTGCCAGCTCACGGGACGCTACAGATACGCAGTATTTT.